The 8 T cell receptor beta chains given below trace back to one sample, sequenced in a study of cytomegalovirus exposure and HLA in healthy donors. Clones were read by immunoSEQ multiplex PCR, and TCRdb kept only the in-frame ones, dropping some. The sample comprises about 160,000 clones, approximately 86% of which are singletons, and around 2.3% rests with the top ten. Sequencing was carried out using PBMCs. These receptor sequences come from a woman between 18 and 30 years old in good health and CMV-seronegative.

This rearrangement joins TRBV9 to TRBJ2-1; 8 bases map to TRBD2. Germline CDR1 is SGDLS and CDR2 is YYNGEE. This CDR3 comprises 16 residues. V lost 0 bases, J lost 4 bases, and 6 bases stayed unmatched. CDR3 in DNA: TGTGCCAGCAGCGTAGCCGCGGGGGGACGATACAATGAGCAGTTCTTC. Protein product: CASSVAAGGRYNEQFF. The full variable domain, rest sourced from reference TRBV9 and TRBJ2-1, is DSGVTQTPKHLITATGQRVTLRCSPRSGDLSVYWYQQSLDQGLQFLIQYYNGEERAKGNILERFSAQQFPDLHSELNLSSLELGDSALYFCASSVAAGGRYNEQFFGPGTRLTVL.

This clone was picked up one time. CDR3 nucleotide sequence: TGTGCCAGCAGCCCCCTCGGACAGGGAGGGGGCATGAACACTGAAGCTTTCTTT. Protein sequence: CASSPLGQGGGMNTEAFF. The chain couples TRBV11-2 to TRBJ1-1; 8 bases fit TRBD1. This CDR3 spans 18 amino acids. Germline V gene lookup returns CDR1 SGHAT and CDR2 FQNNGV. The V segment lost 5 bases and the J segment 0 bases; nucleotides outside the gene matches: 14.

The chain combines TRBV27 with TRBJ1-6; 7 positions match TRBD1. Germline V CDR1 and CDR2: MNHEY, SMNVEV (reference sequence). The CDR3 contains 14 residues. The trim removed 6 bases at V and 6 bases at J, leaving 5 bases unmatched. The CDR3 coding sequence is TGTGCCAGCAGACCTACAGGGGTTAATTCACCCCTCCACTTT. It encodes CASRPTGVNSPLHF.

The V gene is TRBV2, the J gene TRBJ1-3, with D possibly being TRBD1 (6 bases). Germline V gene data show CDR1 as SNHLY and CDR2 as FYNNEI. This CDR3 contains 15 residues. V lost 4 bases, J lost 2 bases, and 12 bases lay in between. The CDR3 sequence: CASSGGGRAGNTIYF. For the CDR3, the DNA is TGTGCCAGCAGTGGCGGGGGCCGCGCTGGAAACACCATATATTTT.

The rearrangement links TRBV14 to TRBJ2-7; tentatively, D is TRBD2 (5 bases). Germline assignment: CDR1 SGHDN and CDR2 FVKESK. This CDR3 is built from 14 residues. V gave up 1 base and J gave up 7 bases, with 14 bases separating them. The CDR3 DNA sequence: TGTGCCAGCAGCCAAGGGACTGGCTGGGAGGAGCAGTACTTC. This encodes CASSQGTGWEEQYF.

This chain uses TRBV28 with TRBJ1-2, with 11 positions matching TRBD1. This CDR3 is built from 13 residues. The junction had 2 bases not matched to a gene; V was cut back by 6 bases and J by 5 bases. CDR1 is MDHEN and CDR2 is SYDVKM in the germline V gene. CDR3 sequence (DNA): TGTGCCAGCAGATGGGACAGGGGGTATGGCTACACCTTC. Its translation is CASRWDRGYGYTF.

CDR3 bases: TGTGCCAGCTCACCATACAGAGACAGGGGCCTTAACTATGGCTACACCTTC. Protein sequence: CASSPYRDRGLNYGYTF. The genes are TRBV18 and TRBJ1-2; 8 bases align to TRBD1. The CDR3 runs to 17 residues. The V gene end was trimmed by 2 bases and the J gene end by 1 base; junction bases not matched to a gene: 9. CDR1 and CDR2 (germline): KGHSH, LQKENI.

About this clone itself: Other DNA sequences within the sample encode an identical CDR3. The chain links TRBV6-1 to TRBJ2-7, with TRBD1 as a possible D gene (5 bases). Germline values: CDR1 MNHNS, CDR2 SASEGT. CDR3 length: 14 amino acids. The V gene lost 4 bases and the J gene lost 3 bases, with 13 bases spanning the gap. In DNA form, the CDR3 reads TGTGCCAGCAGTGGTAGGGGTGGCCGCTACGAGCAGTACTTC. Translated, it gives CASSGRGGRYEQYF.